This T cell receptor (beta chain) comes out of a study of blood T cells in healthy people across ages. Points from the study as a whole: PBMCs that were unsorted prevented a conclusive naive versus antigen-experienced comparison.

This clonotype qualifies as large. What it binds is unknown. It was with a sample-barcoded 5' primer and a J-beta primer mix that a second PCR of roughly 6 to 12 cycles was run. TCRdb re-derived calls from the 5' RACE reads in MiXCR, one entry per CDR3 protein. The table lists 800,000 or so distinct CDR3 sequences, about half of them singletons. V lost 0 bases and J lost 1, with 10 bases in between. CDR3 length: 15 amino acids. The germline gives CDR1 SGDLS, CDR2 YYNGEE. This chain links TRBV9 with TRBJ2-5, with a weak D call TRBD1 (6 bases). The TCR originated in a man aged 80 or over in good health. The sequenced sample consisted of blood. For the CDR3, the DNA is TGTGCCAGCAGCGTAGACGGGACACCCCAAGAGACCCAGTACTTC. It codes for CASSVDGTPQETQYF.